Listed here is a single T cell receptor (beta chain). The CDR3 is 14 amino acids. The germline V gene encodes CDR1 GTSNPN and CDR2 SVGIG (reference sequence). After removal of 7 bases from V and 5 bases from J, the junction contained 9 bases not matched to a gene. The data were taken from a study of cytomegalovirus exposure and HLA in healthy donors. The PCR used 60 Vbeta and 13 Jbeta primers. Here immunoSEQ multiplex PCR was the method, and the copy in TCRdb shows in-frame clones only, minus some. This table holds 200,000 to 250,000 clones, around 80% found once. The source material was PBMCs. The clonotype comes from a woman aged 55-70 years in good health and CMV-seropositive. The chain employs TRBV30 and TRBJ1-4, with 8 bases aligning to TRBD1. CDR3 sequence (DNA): TGTGCCTCTTCCCGTCGGGACAGGAATGAAAAACTGTTTTTT. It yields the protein CASSRRDRNEKLFF.